This paragraph reports one TCR beta chain. This clone was detected only once. It has no known antigen specificity. Nothing much larger sits one base from this clone, and base qualities are not available. The same CDR3 can be traced to other DNA sequences in this sample. These data come from a study of blood T cell repertoires in COVID-19 (dated by TCRdb to 2019 to 2021). Concerning the study at large: Samples covering the acute and convalescent phases of COVID-19 were provided by collaborators in the United States, Italy and Spain. The material from the prospective study consisted of cDNA or gDNA derived from T cells, B-cell-depleted T cells, or PBMCs. Deeply sampled blood TCRbeta repertoires from subjects exposed to, actively infected with, or recovered from COVID-19 were included in the dataset. A freely available public database, intended as a resource for researchers studying the immune response to SARS-CoV-2, is where the repertoires were released. The samples were drawn from two sources: the first 160 participants of the ongoing ImmuneRACE study, and 950 to 1,500 subjects contributed by 6 global collaborators. The sample metadata nearly always contained a de-identified subject ID, COVID-19 status, age in years and sex. Where available, HLA class I and class II types were taken from metadata supplied by the sample provider and were not determined by assay-based typing. Overall results and qualifications from the work: The quantity of clinical and demographic metadata differed by source and by participant and was supplied without curation.

The immunoSEQ Assay, a bias-controlled multiplex PCR, was used to amplify TCRbeta CDR3 regions from genomic DNA. In the paper's pipeline: The number of nucleated cells in each sample was estimated by amplification of reference gene primers within the assay. Sequence reads were collapsed and filtered to measure the absolute abundance of every unique TCRbeta CDR3 rearrangement. Productive Simpson clonality was computed per sample as the square root of Simpson's diversity index over productive rearrangements. TCRdb limited this immuneACCESS table to in-frame rearrangements with V and J called. A share of clones is missing; checked studies link under half to unresolved V genes, and the rest is unexplained. From that table come the V and J calls and clone size; the DNA was used to work out D and trimming. For this sample the table gives tens of thousands of clones, of which over 75% were detected only once. Around 30% of the sample is in the top ten clones.

V trim: 0 bases; J trim: 1 base; unmatched bases: 2. The CDR3 sequence holds 16 residues, the cysteine and phenylalanine included. Solely the CDR3 DNA is kept, with 48 bases framed from the first base. CDR1 and CDR2 are read off the germline V gene as SGHRS and YFSETQ. The collaborating institutions used their own protocols to collect whole blood in K2EDTA tubes. For TCRbeta analysis, collaborators shipped samples in one of three forms: frozen whole blood, isolated PBMCs, or DNA extracted from either of those sample types. Sequencing used peripheral blood. The origin of this receptor is a woman older than 75 with active or convalescent COVID-19. The chain links TRBV5-1 with TRBJ2-2; 8 nucleotides in the junction match TRBD1. The nucleotide sequence is given as TGCGCCAGCAGCTTGGCTGGGACAGGGAACACCGGGGAGCTGTTTTTT. Its coded protein is CASSLAGTGNTGELFF.